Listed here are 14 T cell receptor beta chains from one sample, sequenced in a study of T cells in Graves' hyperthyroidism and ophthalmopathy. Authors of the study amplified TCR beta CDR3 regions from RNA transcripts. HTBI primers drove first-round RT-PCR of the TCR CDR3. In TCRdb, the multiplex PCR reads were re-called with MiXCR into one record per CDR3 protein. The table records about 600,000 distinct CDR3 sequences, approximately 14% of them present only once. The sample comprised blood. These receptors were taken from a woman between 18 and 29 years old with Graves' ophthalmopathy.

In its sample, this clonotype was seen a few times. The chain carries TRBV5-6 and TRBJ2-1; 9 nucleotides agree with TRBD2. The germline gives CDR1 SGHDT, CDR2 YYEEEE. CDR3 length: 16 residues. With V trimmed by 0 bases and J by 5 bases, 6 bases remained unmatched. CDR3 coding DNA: TGTGCCAGCAGCTTGGTAGCTAGCGGGGCCCACAATGAGCAGTTCTTC. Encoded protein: CASSLVASGAHNEQFF.

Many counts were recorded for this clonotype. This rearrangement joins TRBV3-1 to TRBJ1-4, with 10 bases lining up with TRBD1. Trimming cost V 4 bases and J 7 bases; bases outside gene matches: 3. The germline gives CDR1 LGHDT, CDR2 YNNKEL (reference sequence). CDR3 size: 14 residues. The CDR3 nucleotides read TGTGCCAGCAGCCCCTGGGACAGGGGTGAAAAACTGTTTTTT. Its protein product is CASSPWDRGEKLFF.

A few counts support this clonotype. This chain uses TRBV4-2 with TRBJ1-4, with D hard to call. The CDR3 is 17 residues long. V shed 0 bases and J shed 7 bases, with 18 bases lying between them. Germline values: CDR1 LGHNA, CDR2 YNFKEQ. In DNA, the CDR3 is TGTGCCAGCAGCCAAGATGGGAGTGTGGGGTTTCGTGAAAAACTGTTTTTT. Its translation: CASSQDGSVGFREKLFF.

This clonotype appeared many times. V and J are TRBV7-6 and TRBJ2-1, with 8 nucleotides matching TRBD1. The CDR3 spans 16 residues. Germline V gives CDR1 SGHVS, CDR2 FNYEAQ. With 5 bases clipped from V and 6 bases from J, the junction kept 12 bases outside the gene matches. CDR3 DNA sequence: TGTGCCAGCAGCCAGGGGGCGGGCGGTTGGGGCAATGAGCAGTTCTTC. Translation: CASSQGAGGWGNEQFF.

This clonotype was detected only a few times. The CDR3 coding sequence is TGTGCCAGCAGTGAAATGGACAGGACTGAAGCTTTCTTT. Protein sequence: CASSEMDRTEAFF. V and J are TRBV6-1 and TRBJ1-1; 7 bases line up with TRBD1. V lost 2 bases, J lost 5 bases, and 2 bases stayed unmatched. CDR1 is MNHNS, CDR2 SASEGT, per germline. The CDR3 covers 13 residues.

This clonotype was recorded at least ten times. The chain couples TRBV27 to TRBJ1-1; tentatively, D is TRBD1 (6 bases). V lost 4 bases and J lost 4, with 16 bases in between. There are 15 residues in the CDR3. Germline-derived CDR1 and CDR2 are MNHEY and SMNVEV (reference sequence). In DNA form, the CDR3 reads TGTGCCAGCAGTTCAACCCTCGGGGGCCTCACTGAAGCTTTCTTT. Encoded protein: CASSSTLGGLTEAFF.

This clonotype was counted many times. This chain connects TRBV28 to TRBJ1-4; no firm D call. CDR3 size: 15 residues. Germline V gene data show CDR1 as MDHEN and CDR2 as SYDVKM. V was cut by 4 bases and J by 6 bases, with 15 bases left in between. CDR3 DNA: TGTGCCAGCAGTTCAAAGACGGTGGTAGATGAAAAACTGTTTTTT. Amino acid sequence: CASSSKTVVDEKLFF.

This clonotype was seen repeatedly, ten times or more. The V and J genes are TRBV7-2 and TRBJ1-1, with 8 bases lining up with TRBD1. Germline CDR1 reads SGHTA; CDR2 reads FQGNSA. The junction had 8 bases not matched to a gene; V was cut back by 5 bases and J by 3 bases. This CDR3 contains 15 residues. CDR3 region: CASSLRTGRHTEAFF. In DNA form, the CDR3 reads TGTGCCAGCAGCCTAAGGACAGGGCGGCACACTGAAGCTTTCTTT.

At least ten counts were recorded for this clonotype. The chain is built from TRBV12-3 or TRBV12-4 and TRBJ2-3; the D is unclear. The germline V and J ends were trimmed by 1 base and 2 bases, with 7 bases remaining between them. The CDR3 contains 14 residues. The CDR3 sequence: CASSLDRITDTQYF. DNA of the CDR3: TGTGCCAGCAGTTTAGACAGAATCACAGATACGCAGTATTTT.

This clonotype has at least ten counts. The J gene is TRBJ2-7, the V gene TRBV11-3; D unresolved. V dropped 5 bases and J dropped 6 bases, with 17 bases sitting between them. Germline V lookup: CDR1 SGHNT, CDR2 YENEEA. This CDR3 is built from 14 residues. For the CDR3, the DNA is TGTGCCAGCAGCCCTAGACCTGGCGGACGCGAGCAGTACTTC. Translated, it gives CASSPRPGGREQYF.

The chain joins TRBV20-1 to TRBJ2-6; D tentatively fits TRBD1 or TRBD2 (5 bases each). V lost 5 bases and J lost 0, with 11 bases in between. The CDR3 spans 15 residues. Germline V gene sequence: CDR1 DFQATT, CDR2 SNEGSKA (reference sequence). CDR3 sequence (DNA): TGCAGTGCTCAAAGGGACCACTCTGGGGCCAACGTCCTGACTTTC. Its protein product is CSAQRDHSGANVLTF.

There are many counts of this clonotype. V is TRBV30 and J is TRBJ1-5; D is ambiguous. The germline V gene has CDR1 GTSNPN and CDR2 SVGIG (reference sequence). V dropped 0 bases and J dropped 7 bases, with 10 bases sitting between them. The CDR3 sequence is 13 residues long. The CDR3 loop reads CAWSVRLNQPQHF. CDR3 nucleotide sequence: TGTGCCTGGAGTGTAAGACTAAACCAGCCCCAGCATTTT.

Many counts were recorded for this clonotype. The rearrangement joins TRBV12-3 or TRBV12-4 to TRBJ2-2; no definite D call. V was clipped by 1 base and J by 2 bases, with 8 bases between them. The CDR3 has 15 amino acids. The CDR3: CASSLGLGNTGELFF. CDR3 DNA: TGTGCCAGCAGTTTAGGACTGGGTAACACCGGGGAGCTGTTTTTT.

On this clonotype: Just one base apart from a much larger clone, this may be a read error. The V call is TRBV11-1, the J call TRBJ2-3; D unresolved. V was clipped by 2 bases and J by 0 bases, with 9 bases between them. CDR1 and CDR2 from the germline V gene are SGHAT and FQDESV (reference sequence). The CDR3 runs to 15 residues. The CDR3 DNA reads TGTGCCAGCAGCTTAACGGAGAGGAGCACAGATACGCAGTATTTT. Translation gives CASSLTERSTDTQYF.